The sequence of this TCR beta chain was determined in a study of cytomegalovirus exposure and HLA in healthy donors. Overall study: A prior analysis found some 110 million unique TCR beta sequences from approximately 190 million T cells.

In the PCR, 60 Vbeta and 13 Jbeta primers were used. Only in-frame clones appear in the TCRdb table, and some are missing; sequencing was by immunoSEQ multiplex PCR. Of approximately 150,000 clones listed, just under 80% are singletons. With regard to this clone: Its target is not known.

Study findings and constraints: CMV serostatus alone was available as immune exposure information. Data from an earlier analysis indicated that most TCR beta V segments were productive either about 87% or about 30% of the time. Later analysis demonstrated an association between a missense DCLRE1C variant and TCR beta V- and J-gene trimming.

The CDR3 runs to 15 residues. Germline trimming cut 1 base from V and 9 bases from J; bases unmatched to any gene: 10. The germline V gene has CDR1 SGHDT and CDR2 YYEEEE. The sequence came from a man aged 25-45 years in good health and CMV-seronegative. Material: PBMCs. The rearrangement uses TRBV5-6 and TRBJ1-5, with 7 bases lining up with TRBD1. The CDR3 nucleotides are TGTGCCAGCAGCTTGACGGGGACAGAAGGAAGGCCCCAGCATTTT. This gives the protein CASSLTGTEGRPQHF.